These 2 T cell receptor beta chains were all obtained from the same sample, sequenced in a study of spatial heterogeneity in lung cancer. Each CDR3 protein gets one entry after TCRdb re-called the 5' RACE reads with MiXCR. Here the sample spans tens of thousands of distinct CDR3 sequences, around 13% being singletons. Time point described: sample taken at primary tumor resection. Whole RNA was taken from tumor, nontumor lung or frozen PBMC; it was then sequenced unsorted. Here the sequenced sample was PBMCs, taken at surgery. These receptors all stem from a male donor with early-stage non-small cell lung cancer.

This clonotype was recorded many times. The chain is built from TRBV2 and TRBJ1-2; D is ambiguous. This CDR3 spans 15 amino acids. Per the germline V gene, CDR1 is SNHLY and CDR2 is FYNNEI. V was cut by 2 bases and J by 5 bases, with 15 bases left in between. The CDR3 region is CASSERRATDYGYTF. The CDR3 DNA follows: TGTGCCAGCAGTGAAAGGCGGGCAACAGATTATGGCTACACCTTC.

This clonotype has at least ten counts. J is TRBJ2-2 and V is TRBV25-1; TRBD1 might be the D (5 bases). CDR3 size: 14 residues. Germline CDR1 MGHDK, CDR2 SYGVNS. Trimming took 8 bases from V and 3 from J, leaving 13 bases between them. CDR3 DNA sequence: TGTGCCAGCGGATCTGACAGAGACACCGGGGAGCTGTTTTTT. Translating it yields CASGSDRDTGELFF.